This T cell receptor (beta chain) was sequenced for a study of blood T cell repertoires in COVID-19. The wider study: The origin of the acute and convalescent COVID-19 samples was the United States, Italy and Spain. PBMCs, B-cell-depleted T cells, or T cells were the source of the cDNA or gDNA that made up the material.

This clone occurred a few times. In the study's own analysis: Researchers report that nucleated cell counts were estimated from reference gene primer amplification. The protocol was immunoSEQ multiplex PCR, while the TCRdb copy is restricted to in-frame clones and leaves out a portion. D and trimming were read from the DNA, whereas the V and J calls and clone size are those reported in that table. The table includes some 90,000 clones, roughly 72% detected once. Sequenced material: peripheral blood. This sequence was found in a woman aged 60 to 75 in a cohort sampled during active or convalescent COVID-19.

The chain's CDR3 is CASSLSALSTDTQYF. The CDR3 bases are TGCGCCAGCAGCTTGAGCGCACTTAGCACAGATACGCAGTATTTT. The V and J genes are TRBV5-1 and TRBJ2-3; D gene unclear. This CDR3 has 15 amino acids. V was clipped by 1 base and J by 0 bases, with 9 bases between them. Germline V lookup: CDR1 SGHRS, CDR2 YFSETQ. The full variable domain, with the rest looked up from reference TRBV5-1 and TRBJ2-3, is KAGVTQTPRYLIKTRGQQVTLSCSPISGHRSVSWYQQTPGQGLQFLFEYFSETQRNKGNFPGRFSGRQFSNSRSEMNVSTLELGDSALYLCASSLSALSTDTQYFGPGTRLTVL.